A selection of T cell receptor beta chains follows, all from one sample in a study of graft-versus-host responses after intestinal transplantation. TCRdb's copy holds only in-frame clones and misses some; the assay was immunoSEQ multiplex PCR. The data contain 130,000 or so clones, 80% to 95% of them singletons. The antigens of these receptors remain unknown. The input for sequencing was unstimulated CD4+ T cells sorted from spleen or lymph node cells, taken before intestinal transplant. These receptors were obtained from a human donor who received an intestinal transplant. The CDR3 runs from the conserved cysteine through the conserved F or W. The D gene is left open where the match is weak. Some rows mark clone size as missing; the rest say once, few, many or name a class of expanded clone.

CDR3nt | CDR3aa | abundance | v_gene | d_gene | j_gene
TGTGCCAGCTCACCTGGACAGTCCTTAAGGGAGACCCAGTACTTC | CASSPGQSLRETQYF | NA | TRBV18 | NA | TRBJ2-5
TGTGCCAGTAGTATTCGGAATCAGCGGAGCTCCTACAATGAGCAGTTCTTC | CASSIRNQRSSYNEQFF | NA | TRBV19 | NA | TRBJ2-1
TGTGCCAGCAGTGAAACAGGGGGCGGTGAGACCCAGTACTTC | CASSETGGGETQYF | NA | TRBV6-1 | TRBD1 | TRBJ2-5
TGTGCCAGCAGCTTAGAGGCAGGGGTAAGGACAGATACGCAGTATTTT | CASSLEAGVRTDTQYF | NA | TRBV7-9 | NA | TRBJ2-3
TGTGCCAGCAGTGAAGGGACAGCGCGGACGCGTACGGACGAGCAGTACTTC | CASSEGTARTRTDEQYF | NA | TRBV6-1 | NA | TRBJ2-7
TGTGCCAGCTCACCAGAAACTAGCACACCACACACAGATACGCAGTATTTT | CASSPETSTPHTDTQYF | NA | TRBV18 | NA | TRBJ2-3
TGTGCCAGTGGGGACACGCACCAGCTCTATGGCTACACCTTC | CASGDTHQLYGYTF | NA | TRBV6-1 | NA | TRBJ1-2
TGTGCCAGCTCTCGACAGGATCCTGATGGGGCCAACGTCCTGACTTTC | CASSRQDPDGANVLTF | once | TRBV18 | NA | TRBJ2-6
TGTGCCAGCAGCTCCCAGGGTAGCGCGAACGAGCAGTACTTC | CASSSQGSANEQYF | NA | TRBV11-2 | NA | TRBJ2-7
TGTGCCAGCAGCTTGGCCGGACTAGGGACCGGGGAGCTGTTTTTT | CASSLAGLGTGELFF | NA | TRBV5-6 | TRBD2 | TRBJ2-2
TGTGCCAGCAGCTTAGCTTGGGAGGCGAACACTGAAGCTTTCTTT | CASSLAWEANTEAFF | NA | TRBV11-2 | NA | TRBJ1-1
TGTGCCAGCAGTTACCCTGGGCTGAACTATGGCTACACCTTC | CASSYPGLNYGYTF | NA | TRBV2 | NA | TRBJ1-2
TGCGCCAGCAGTACTAGCGGGGGGTCGGATACGCAGTATTTT | CASSTSGGSDTQYF | NA | TRBV4-3 | TRBD2 | TRBJ2-3
TGTGCCAGCAGCTGGGGAGGGGGGGAGACCCAGTACTTC | CASSWGGGETQYF | NA | TRBV7-8 | NA | TRBJ2-5
TGCGCCAGCAGCTTGGCACAGGGGATAAGGGAGACCCAGTACTTC | CASSLAQGIRETQYF | once | TRBV5-1 | TRBD1 | TRBJ2-5
TGTGCCAGCGCCTCCTTGGGGCGGGTTAACGCTGAAGCTTTCTTT | CASASLGRVNAEAFF | once | TRBV28 | NA | TRBJ1-1
TGTGCCTGGAGGGGAGAGACCCAGTACTTC | CAWRGETQYF | NA | TRBV30 | NA | TRBJ2-5
TGTGCCAGCAGTCATGAGCCTTATGGCTACACCTTC | CASSHEPYGYTF | NA | TRBV27 | NA | TRBJ1-2
TGTGCCTGGTCTCGGACAGGACTGGGGGAAAAACTGTTTTTT | CAWSRTGLGEKLFF | NA | TRBV30 | TRBD1 | TRBJ1-4
TGCGCCAGCAGCTTGACAGTGTCAACTGGGGCCAACGTCCTGACTTTC | CASSLTVSTGANVLTF | once | TRBV5-1 | NA | TRBJ2-6
TGTGCCAGCAGCGGGACTAGCGGGGGTTACGAGCAGTACTTC | CASSGTSGGYEQYF | NA | TRBV7-6 | TRBD2 | TRBJ2-7
TGCGCCAGCAGCCAAGGTTGGGGACAGGGGAGGACAGATACGCAGTATTTT | CASSQGWGQGRTDTQYF | once | TRBV4-3 | TRBD1 | TRBJ2-3
TGTGCCAGCAGTGAAATCAGGGGGCGACCCGCTGAAGCTTTCTTT | CASSEIRGRPAEAFF | NA | TRBV6-1 | TRBD1 | TRBJ1-1
TGTGCCAGCTCCACCAGTGGAGATACGCAGTATTTT | CASSTSGDTQYF | NA | TRBV18 | NA | TRBJ2-3